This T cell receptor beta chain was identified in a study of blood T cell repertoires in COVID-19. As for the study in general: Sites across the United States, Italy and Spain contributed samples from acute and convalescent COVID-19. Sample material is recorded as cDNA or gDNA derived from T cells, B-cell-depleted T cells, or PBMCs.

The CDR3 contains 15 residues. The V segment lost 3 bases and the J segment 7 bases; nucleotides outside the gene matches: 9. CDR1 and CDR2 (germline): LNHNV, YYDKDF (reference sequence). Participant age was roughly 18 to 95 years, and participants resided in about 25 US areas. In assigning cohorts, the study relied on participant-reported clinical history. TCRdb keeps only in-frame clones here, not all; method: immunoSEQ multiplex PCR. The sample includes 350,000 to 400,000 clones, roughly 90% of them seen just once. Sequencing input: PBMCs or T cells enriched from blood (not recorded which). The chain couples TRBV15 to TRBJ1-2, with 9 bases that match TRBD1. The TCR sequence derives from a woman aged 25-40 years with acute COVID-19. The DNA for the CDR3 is TGTGCCACCAGCAGTTTAACAGGGGGCGCATCTGGCTACACCTTC. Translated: CATSSLTGGASGYTF.